The clone carrying this TCR beta chain was recorded many times. What it binds is unknown. Germline values: CDR1 MGHRA, CDR2 YSYEKL. The V end lost 1 base, the J end lost 2 bases, and 12 bases lay between the germline ends. This CDR3 has 15 residues. Molecular barcoding with unique molecular identifiers was used for the TCRbeta library. TCRdb processed the PCR reads anew with MiXCR; each CDR3 protein has one entry. The data contain approximately 170,000 distinct CDR3 sequences, 8.5% to 14% of them singletons. This entry is derived from a study of T-cell reconstitution after alpha-beta-depleted transplantation in children. The study, taken as a whole, reports: Several hundred expanded graft clones reportedly supplied alpha-beta T cells about two months after transplant. T-cell counts and diversity at one year post-transplant came mainly from newly produced T cells. Some patients owed their high day-60 TCRbeta diversity to surviving recipient T cells and thymic progenitors.

The V and J genes are TRBV4-1 and TRBJ2-7, with D perhaps matching TRBD1 (6 bases). The starting material was PBMCs, obtained before TCRalphabeta/CD19-depleted stem cell transplant. The receptor's source is a boy between 2 and 10 years old with acute myeloid leukemia, due to receive a stem cell transplant. In DNA form, the CDR3 reads TGCGCCAGCAGCCAAGGTCGAGAGGGGGCCTACGAGCAGTACTTC. Its translation is CASSQGREGAYEQYF.